This TCR beta chain was identified in a study of blood T cell repertoires in COVID-19 (TCRdb year 2020). Some background on the complete study: The collaborator samples originated in the United States, Italy and Spain and spanned the acute and convalescent phases of COVID-19. The prospective study material was composed of cDNA or gDNA derived from T cells, B-cell-depleted T cells, or PBMCs. The dataset comprised deeply sampled blood TCRbeta repertoires from subjects exposed to, actively infected with, or recovered from COVID-19. A freely available public database, intended as a resource for researchers studying the immune response to SARS-CoV-2, is where the repertoires were released. Samples were obtained from the ongoing ImmuneRACE study (first 160 participants) and from 1,254 subjects provided by 6 global collaborators. Sample metadata almost always included a de-identified subject ID, COVID-19 status, age in years and sex. Where available, HLA class I and class II types were taken from metadata supplied by the sample provider and were not determined by assay-based typing.

Study-wide conclusions, independent of this receptor: The amount of clinical and demographic metadata varied by source and participant and was provided uncurated.

Including cysteine and phenylalanine, the CDR3 has 13 amino acids. Kept here is only the CDR3 DNA, which spans 39 bases and is read in frame from base 1. As encoded in the germline V gene, CDR1 is MNHEY while CDR2 is SVGAGI. Trimming costs V 7 bases and J 5 bases, and their ends lie 14 bases apart. Regarding this clone: This clone's antigen is unknown. Base qualities were left out, and no much larger clone turns up one base away.

Whole blood was collected in K2EDTA tubes by collaborating institutions according to the institutions' own protocols. For TCRbeta analysis, collaborators shipped samples as frozen whole blood, isolated PBMCs, or DNA extracted from either of those sample types. TCRbeta CDR3 regions were amplified from genomic DNA by means of the immunoSEQ Assay, a bias-controlled multiplex PCR. The paper's processing steps were these. The number of nucleated cells in each sample was estimated from the amplification of reference gene primers within the assay. To quantify the absolute abundance of each unique TCRbeta CDR3 rearrangement, sequence reads were collapsed and filtered. For each sample, productive Simpson clonality was calculated as the square root of Simpson's diversity index across productive rearrangements. Here the immuneACCESS table is served through TCRdb, limited to in-frame sequences with V and J called. Missing clones are a known gap in these copies; in checked studies unresolved V genes cover under half, and the rest lacks a known reason. Clone size and the V and J calls come from that table; the DNA yielded D and trimming. For this sample the table gives under 90,000 clones, of which roughly 80% were detected only once. The top ten constitute about 16% of the sample.

The V and J segments used are TRBV6-5 and TRBJ2-5; the D region possibly corresponds to TRBD1 (7 bases align). This TCR was recovered from an elderly woman with active or convalescent COVID-19. Sequenced material: peripheral blood. The DNA sequence is TGTGCCAGCACTATGACAGGGAGGGAGACCCAGTACTTC. This is translated as CASTMTGRETQYF.